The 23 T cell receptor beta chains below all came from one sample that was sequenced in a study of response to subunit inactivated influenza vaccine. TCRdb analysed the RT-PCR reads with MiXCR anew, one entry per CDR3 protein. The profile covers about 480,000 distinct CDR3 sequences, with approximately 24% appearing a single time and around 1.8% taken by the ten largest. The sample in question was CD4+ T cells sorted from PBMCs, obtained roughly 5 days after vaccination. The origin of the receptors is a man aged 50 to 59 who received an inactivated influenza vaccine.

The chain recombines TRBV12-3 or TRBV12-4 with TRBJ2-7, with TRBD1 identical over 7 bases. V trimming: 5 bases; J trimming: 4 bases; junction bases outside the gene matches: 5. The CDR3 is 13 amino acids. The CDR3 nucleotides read TGTGCCAGCAGTAAGGGACAGACATACGAGCAGTACTTC. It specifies CASSKGQTYEQYF.

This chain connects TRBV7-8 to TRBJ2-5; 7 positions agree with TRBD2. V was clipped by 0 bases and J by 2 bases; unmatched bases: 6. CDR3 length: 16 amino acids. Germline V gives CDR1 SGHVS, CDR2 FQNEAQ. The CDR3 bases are TGTGCCAGCAGCTTAGCGCGGGGGAGCCCTCAAGAGACCCAGTACTTC. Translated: CASSLARGSPQETQYF.

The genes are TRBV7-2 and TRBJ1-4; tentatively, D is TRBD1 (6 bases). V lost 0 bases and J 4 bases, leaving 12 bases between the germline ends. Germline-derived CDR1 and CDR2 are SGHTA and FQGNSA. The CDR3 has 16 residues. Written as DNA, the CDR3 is TGTGCCAGCAGCTTAGCCGGGGGCGTTGGTAATGAAAAACTGTTTTTT. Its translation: CASSLAGGVGNEKLFF.

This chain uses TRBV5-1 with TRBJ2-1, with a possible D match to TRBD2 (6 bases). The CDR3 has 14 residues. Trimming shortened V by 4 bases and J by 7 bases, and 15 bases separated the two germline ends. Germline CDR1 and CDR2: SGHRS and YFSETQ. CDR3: CASSAPGGLNEQFF. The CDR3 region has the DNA TGCGCCAGCAGCGCCCCTGGGGGGTTGAATGAGCAGTTCTTC.

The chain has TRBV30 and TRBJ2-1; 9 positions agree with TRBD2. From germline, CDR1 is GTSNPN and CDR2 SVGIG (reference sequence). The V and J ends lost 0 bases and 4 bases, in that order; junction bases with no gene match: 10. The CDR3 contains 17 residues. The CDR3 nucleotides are TGTGCCTGGAGTGTCTTATCGGGGCTAGCGGGATACAATGAGCAGTTCTTC. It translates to CAWSVLSGLAGYNEQFF.

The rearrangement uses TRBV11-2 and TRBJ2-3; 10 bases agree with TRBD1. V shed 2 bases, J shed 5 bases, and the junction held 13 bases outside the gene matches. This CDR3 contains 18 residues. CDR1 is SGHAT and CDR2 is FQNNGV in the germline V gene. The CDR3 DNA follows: TGTGCCAGCAGCTTATCCACCTCGACAGGGGGCGCCATAGATACGCAGTATTTT. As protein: CASSLSTSTGGAIDTQYF.

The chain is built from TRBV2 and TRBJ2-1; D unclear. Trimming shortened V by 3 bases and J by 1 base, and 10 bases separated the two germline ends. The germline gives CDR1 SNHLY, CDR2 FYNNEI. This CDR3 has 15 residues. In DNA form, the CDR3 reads TGTGCCAGCAGTGAGCTCGGGCCATCCTACAATGAGCAGTTCTTC. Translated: CASSELGPSYNEQFF. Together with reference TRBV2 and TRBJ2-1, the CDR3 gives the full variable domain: EPEVTQTPSHQVTQMGQEVILRCVPISNHLYFYWYRQILGQKVEFLVSFYNNEISEKSEIFDDQFSVERPDGSNFTLKIRSTKLEDSAMYFCASSELGPSYNEQFFGPGTRLTVL.

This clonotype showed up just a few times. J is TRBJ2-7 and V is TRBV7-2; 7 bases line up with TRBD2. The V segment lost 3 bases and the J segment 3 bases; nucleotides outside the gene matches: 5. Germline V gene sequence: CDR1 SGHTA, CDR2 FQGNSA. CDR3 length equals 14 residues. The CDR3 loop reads CASSLSGEFYEQYF. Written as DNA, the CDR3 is TGTGCCAGCAGCTTGAGCGGGGAGTTCTACGAGCAGTACTTC.

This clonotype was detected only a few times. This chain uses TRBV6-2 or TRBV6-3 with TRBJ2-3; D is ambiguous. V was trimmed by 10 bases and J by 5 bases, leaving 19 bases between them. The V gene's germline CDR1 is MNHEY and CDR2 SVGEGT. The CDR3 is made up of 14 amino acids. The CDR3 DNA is TGTGCCACCAATACGGCGGCAGTGGGAGATACGCAGTATTTT. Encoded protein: CATNTAAVGDTQYF.

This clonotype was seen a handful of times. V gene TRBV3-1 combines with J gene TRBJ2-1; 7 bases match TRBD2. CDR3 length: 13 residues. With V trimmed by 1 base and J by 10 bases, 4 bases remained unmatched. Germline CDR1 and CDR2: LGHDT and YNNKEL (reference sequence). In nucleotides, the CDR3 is TGTGCCAGCAGCCAAGCCGAACTAGCGGAGCAGTTCTTC. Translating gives CASSQAELAEQFF.

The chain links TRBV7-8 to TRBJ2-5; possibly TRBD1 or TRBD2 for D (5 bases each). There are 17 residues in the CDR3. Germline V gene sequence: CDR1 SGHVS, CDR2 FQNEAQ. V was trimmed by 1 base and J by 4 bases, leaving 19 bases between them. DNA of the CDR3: TGTGCCAGCAGCTTAGAGGGGACCAGAGGGACGGCAGAGACCCAGTACTTC. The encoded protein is CASSLEGTRGTAETQYF.

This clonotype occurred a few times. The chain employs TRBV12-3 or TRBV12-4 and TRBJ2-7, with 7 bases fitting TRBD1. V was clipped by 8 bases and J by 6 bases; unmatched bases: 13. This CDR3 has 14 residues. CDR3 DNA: TGTGCCAGCGGGGCCGGGACAGCGCACGGCGAGCAGTACTTC. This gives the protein CASGAGTAHGEQYF.

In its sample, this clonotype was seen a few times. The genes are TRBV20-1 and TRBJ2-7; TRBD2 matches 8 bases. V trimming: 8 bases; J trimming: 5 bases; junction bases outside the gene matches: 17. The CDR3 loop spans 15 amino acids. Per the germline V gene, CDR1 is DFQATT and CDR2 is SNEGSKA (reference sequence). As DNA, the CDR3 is TGCAGTACACAAATCCTTCGGGGGGGCAGGGACGAGCAGTACTTC. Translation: CSTQILRGGRDEQYF.

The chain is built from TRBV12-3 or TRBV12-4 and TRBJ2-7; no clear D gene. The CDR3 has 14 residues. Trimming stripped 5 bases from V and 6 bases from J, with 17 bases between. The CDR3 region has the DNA TGTGCCAGCAGTAGGAGACGAGCCACTTTCGAGCAGTACTTC. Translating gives CASSRRRATFEQYF.

CDR3: CASSFGAGRYNEQFF. The DNA for the CDR3 is TGTGCCAGCAGCTTTGGGGCGGGAAGGTACAATGAGCAGTTCTTC. The chain combines TRBV7-9 with TRBJ2-1; a possible D gene is TRBD2 (6 bases). Trimming pared 3 bases from V and 4 bases from J, leaving 13 bases between. The CDR3 has 15 residues. CDR1 SEHNR and CDR2 FQNEAQ come from the germline V gene (reference sequence).

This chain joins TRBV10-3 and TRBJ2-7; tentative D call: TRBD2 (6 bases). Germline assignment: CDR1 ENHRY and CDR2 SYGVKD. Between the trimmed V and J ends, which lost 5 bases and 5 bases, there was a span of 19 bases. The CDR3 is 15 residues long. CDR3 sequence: CAISNPGGVSDEQYF. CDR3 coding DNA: TGTGCCATCAGTAACCCCGGGGGTGTTTCGGACGAGCAGTACTTC.

CDR3: CASSLGQRESQYF. CDR3 nucleotide sequence: TGTGCCAGCAGCTTAGGCCAGCGGGAGTCGCAGTATTTT. The chain is built from TRBV7-2 and TRBJ2-3; TRBD2 agrees at 8 bases. The V gene's germline CDR1 is SGHTA and CDR2 FQGNSA. J gave up 10 bases and V 1 base, and 4 bases lay outside the gene matches. This CDR3 contains 13 residues.

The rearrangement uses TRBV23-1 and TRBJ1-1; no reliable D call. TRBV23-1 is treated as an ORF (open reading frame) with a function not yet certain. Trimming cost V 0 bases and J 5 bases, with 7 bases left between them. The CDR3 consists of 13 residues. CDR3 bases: TGCGCCAGCAGTCAATCGACTCGTACTGAAGCTTTCTTT. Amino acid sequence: CASSQSTRTEAFF.

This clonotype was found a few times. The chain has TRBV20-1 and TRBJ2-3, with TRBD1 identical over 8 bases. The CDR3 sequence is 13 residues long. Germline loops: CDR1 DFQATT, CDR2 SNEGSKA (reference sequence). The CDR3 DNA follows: TGCAGCAACAGGGGGAAGGCTGGGGATACGCAGTATTTT. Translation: CSNRGKAGDTQYF.

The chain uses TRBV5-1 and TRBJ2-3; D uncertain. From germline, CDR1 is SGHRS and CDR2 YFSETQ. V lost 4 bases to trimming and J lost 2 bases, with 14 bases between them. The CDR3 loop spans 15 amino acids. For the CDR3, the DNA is TGCGCCAGCAGCCCCTGGTCGGCCTACACAGATACGCAGTATTTT. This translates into CASSPWSAYTDTQYF.

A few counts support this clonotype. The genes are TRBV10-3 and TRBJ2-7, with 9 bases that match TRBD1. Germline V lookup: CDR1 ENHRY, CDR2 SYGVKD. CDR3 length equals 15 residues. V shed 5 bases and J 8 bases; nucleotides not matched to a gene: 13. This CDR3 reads CAISYHRDRVGQQYF. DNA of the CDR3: TGTGCCATCAGTTATCACCGGGACAGGGTGGGGCAGCAGTACTTC.

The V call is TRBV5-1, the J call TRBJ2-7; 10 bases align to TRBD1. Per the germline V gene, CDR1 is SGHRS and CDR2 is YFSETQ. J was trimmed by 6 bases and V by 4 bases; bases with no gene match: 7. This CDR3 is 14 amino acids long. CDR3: CASSQGQGVSEQYF. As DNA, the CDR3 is TGCGCCAGCAGCCAAGGACAGGGGGTTTCCGAGCAGTACTTC. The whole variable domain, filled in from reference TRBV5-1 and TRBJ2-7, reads KAGVTQTPRYLIKTRGQQVTLSCSPISGHRSVSWYQQTPGQGLQFLFEYFSETQRNKGNFPGRFSGRQFSNSRSEMNVSTLELGDSALYLCASSQGQGVSEQYFGPGTRLTVT.

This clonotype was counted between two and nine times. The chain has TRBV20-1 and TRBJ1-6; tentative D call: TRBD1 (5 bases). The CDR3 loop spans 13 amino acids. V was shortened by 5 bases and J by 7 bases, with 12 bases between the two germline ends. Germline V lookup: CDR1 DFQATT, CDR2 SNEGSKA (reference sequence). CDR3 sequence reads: CSASQVGNSPLHF. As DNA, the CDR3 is TGCAGTGCTTCACAGGTTGGGAATTCACCCCTCCACTTT.